Below are 29 T cell receptor beta chains sequenced from a single sample in a study of T-cell reconstitution after alpha-beta-depleted transplantation in children. Construction of the TCRbeta library involved unique molecular identifiers. MiXCR, applied by TCRdb to the PCR reads, yields one record per CDR3 protein. The sample holds about 590,000 distinct CDR3 sequences, around 13% seen once. This material consisted of PBMCs, mostly from graft donor cells, taken 360 days after TCRalphabeta/CD19-depleted stem cell transplant. The receptors were sampled from a male patient between 5 and 17 years old who had a stem cell transplant for acute myeloid leukemia, so the T cells may come from the graft donor.

This clonotype was seen ten or more times. The rearrangement joins TRBV5-1 to TRBJ1-6; 7 bases align to TRBD1. Germline loops: CDR1 SGHRS, CDR2 YFSETQ. The CDR3 has 14 amino acids. V lost 2 bases and J lost 10; bases outside the gene matches: 6. CDR3 sequence reads: CASSFTGAHSPLHF. The CDR3 DNA reads TGCGCCAGCAGCTTTACAGGGGCGCACTCACCCCTCCACTTT. The whole variable domain, remainder taken from reference TRBV5-1 and TRBJ1-6, is KAGVTQTPRYLIKTRGQQVTLSCSPISGHRSVSWYQQTPGQGLQFLFEYFSETQRNKGNFPGRFSGRQFSNSRSEMNVSTLELGDSALYLCASSFTGAHSPLHFGNGTRLTVT.

This clonotype appeared many times. The genes are TRBV20-1 and TRBJ2-7, with 8 positions matching TRBD1. Trimming took 5 bases from V and 2 from J; bases not matched to a gene: 11. CDR1 is DFQATT and CDR2 is SNEGSKA in the germline V gene (reference sequence). This CDR3 region has 15 residues. The CDR3 loop is CSAGIPGQDPYEQYF. CDR3 sequence (DNA): TGCAGTGCTGGCATTCCGGGACAGGACCCCTACGAGCAGTACTTC.

The rearrangement uses TRBV29-1 and TRBJ2-1; D perhaps matches TRBD1 (9 bases). Trimming cost V 1 base and J 8 bases, with 24 bases left between them. The CDR3 is 17 amino acids. Looked up from germline, CDR1 is SQVTM and CDR2 is ANQGSEA. In DNA, the CDR3 is TGCAGCGTTGAAGTTCCGCGGGGGGACAGGGACTTCCATGAGCAGTTCTTC. It codes for CSVEVPRGDRDFHEQFF.

This clonotype was counted a few times. The gene calls are TRBV18 and TRBJ1-1, with D uncertain. The CDR3 is made up of 12 amino acids. Germline values: CDR1 KGHSH, CDR2 LQKENI. Trimming removed 2 bases from V and 6 bases from J, with 7 bases in between. The CDR3 DNA reads TGTGCCAGCTCACCATTCTTCTCTGAAGCTTTCTTT. Its protein is CASSPFFSEAFF. The whole variable domain, filled in from reference TRBV18 and TRBJ1-1, reads NAGVMQNPRHLVRRRGQEARLRCSPMKGHSHVYWYRQLPEEGLKFMVYLQKENIIDESGMPKERFSAEFPKEGPSILRIQQVVRGDSAAYFCASSPFFSEAFFGQGTRLTVV.

The rearrangement uses TRBV29-1 and TRBJ2-7; 14 bases line up with TRBD2. Germline V lookup: CDR1 SQVTM, CDR2 ANQGSEA. V lost 6 bases, J lost 4 bases, and 14 bases stayed unmatched. CDR3 length equals 17 residues. CDR3 nucleotides: TGCAGCGTGCCCCTCGCCGGACTAGCGGGAGGATCGTACGAGCAGTACTTC. This codes for CSVPLAGLAGGSYEQYF.

A few counts support this clonotype. This rearrangement joins TRBV19 to TRBJ2-2; D is unclear. Deletions cut 4 bases from V and 3 bases from J, with 12 bases between. Germline V gene sequence: CDR1 LNHDA, CDR2 SQIVND (reference sequence). This CDR3 is built from 15 residues. The CDR3 region has the DNA TGTGCCAGTAGTAGCCCCATAATTTACACCGGGGAGCTGTTTTTT. Its translation: CASSSPIIYTGELFF.

The rearrangement links TRBV6-2 or TRBV6-3 to TRBJ2-7; D is uncertain. CDR3 length equals 16 residues. Trimming cost V 7 bases and J 0 bases, with 19 bases left between them. Germline V CDR1 and CDR2: MNHEY, SVGEGT. The CDR3 DNA reads as TGTGCCAGCACCTCTGACCCCGGCGGATACTCCTACGAGCAGTACTTC. Amino acids: CASTSDPGGYSYEQYF.

This clonotype came up a few times. The J gene is TRBJ2-5, the V gene TRBV28; D may be TRBD1 (6 bases). The CDR3 contains 14 residues. V lost 5 bases to trimming and J lost 4 bases, with 14 bases between them. From germline, CDR1 is MDHEN and CDR2 SYDVKM. The CDR3 bases are TGTGCCAGCAGTGCAAACAGGGTTGGAGAGACCCAGTACTTC. Its translation: CASSANRVGETQYF.

This clonotype showed up just a few times. The chain is built from TRBV10-3 and TRBJ2-7; no definite D call. This CDR3 is 11 amino acids long. The germline V gene encodes CDR1 ENHRY and CDR2 SYGVKD. The germline V and J ends were trimmed by 11 bases and 4 bases, with 12 bases remaining between them. The CDR3, as DNA: TGTGCCGCGACTTCCTTGTACGAGCAGTACTTC. Its translation: CAATSLYEQYF.

In its sample, this clonotype was seen many times. V and J are TRBV7-3 and TRBJ2-5, with D possibly matching TRBD1 (7 bases). Germline V gene lookup returns CDR1 SGHTA and CDR2 FQGTGA. With 1 base removed from V and 1 base from J, the gap between germline ends came to 13 bases. The CDR3 is 16 amino acids. The CDR3 spells CASSLNWRGPQETQYF. The DNA of the CDR3 is TGTGCCAGCAGCTTAAATTGGAGGGGGCCCCAAGAGACCCAGTACTTC. The variable domain in full, completed from reference TRBV7-3 and TRBJ2-5, reads GAGVSQTPSNKVTEKGKYVELRCDPISGHTALYWYRQSLGQGPEFLIYFQGTGAADDSGLPNDRFFAVRPEGSVSTLKIQRTERGDSAVYLCASSLNWRGPQETQYFGPGTRLLVL.

The chain uses TRBV5-6 and TRBJ2-3; 7 bases are a match to TRBD1. Germline CDR1 reads SGHDT; CDR2 reads YYEEEE. The length of the CDR3 is 15 residues. V lost 1 base, J lost 4 bases, and 6 bases stayed unmatched. CDR3: CASSLRWQGADTQYF. CDR3 DNA: TGTGCCAGCAGCTTGCGGTGGCAGGGGGCAGATACGCAGTATTTT.

The chain is built from TRBV6-2 or TRBV6-3 and TRBJ2-5, with TRBD2 identical over 7 bases. The V segment lost 6 bases and the J segment 3 bases; nucleotides outside the gene matches: 10. Per the germline V gene, CDR1 is MNHEY and CDR2 is SVGEGT. This CDR3 region has 15 residues. DNA of the CDR3: TGTGCCAGCAGGGAGGGGAGGGATCTGGAAGAGACCCAGTACTTC. It yields the protein CASREGRDLEETQYF.

This clonotype appeared many times. In DNA form, the CDR3 reads TGTGCCAGCACCCAAGAAGAGACCCAGTACTTC. Translation gives CASTQEETQYF. This sequence joins TRBV12-3 or TRBV12-4 and TRBJ2-5; no reliable D call. This CDR3 spans 11 amino acids. V was cut by 7 bases and J by 3 bases, with 6 bases left in between.

This chain connects TRBV27 to TRBJ2-1; D is unresolved. This CDR3 spans 14 amino acids. Between the trimmed V and J ends, which lost 2 bases and 10 bases, there was a span of 15 bases. Germline-derived CDR1 and CDR2 are MNHEY and SMNVEV (reference sequence). The CDR3 sequence: CASSLVKGRLEQFF. The CDR3 DNA reads as TGTGCCAGCAGTTTAGTAAAGGGTCGGCTCGAGCAGTTCTTC.

J is TRBJ2-7 and V is TRBV6-2 or TRBV6-3; 7 bases agree with TRBD2. The CDR3 covers 17 residues. Germline-derived CDR1 and CDR2 are MNHEY and SVGEGT. V lost 2 bases to trimming and J lost 1 base; unmatched junction nucleotides: 11. CDR3 residues: CASSYVFAGENSYEQYF. CDR3 coding DNA: TGTGCCAGCAGTTACGTTTTCGCGGGGGAAAATTCCTACGAGCAGTACTTC.

Written as DNA, the CDR3 is TGTGCTAGTGGTTTGGTACGTGGCGGGATGACAGATACGCAGTATTTT. This translates into CASGLVRGGMTDTQYF. The gene calls are TRBV12-5 and TRBJ2-3; the D gene is possibly TRBD2 (6 bases). The V end was cut by 0 bases, the J end by 3 bases, with 13 bases between. The V gene's germline CDR1 is LGHNT and CDR2 FRNRAP. The CDR3 has 16 amino acids.

The table lists this clonotype with a few counts. The J gene is TRBJ2-3, the V gene TRBV5-6, with D possibly matching TRBD1 (5 bases). The V end lost 3 bases, the J end lost 1 base, and 15 bases lay between the germline ends. Germline V gives CDR1 SGHDT, CDR2 YYEEEE. The CDR3 contains 16 residues. In nucleotides, the CDR3 is TGTGCCAGCAGCTCGCTTCGGACATGGGGCACAGATACGCAGTATTTT. It codes for CASSSLRTWGTDTQYF.

This clonotype was recorded many times. The chain links TRBV28 to TRBJ2-7; unclear D gene. The CDR3 extends over 15 amino acids. CDR1 is MDHEN and CDR2 is SYDVKM in the germline V gene. Trimming took 2 bases from V and 0 from J, leaving 11 bases between them. The CDR3 spells CASSLDVESSYEQYF. The CDR3 nucleotides read TGTGCCAGCAGTTTAGACGTTGAGTCCTCCTACGAGCAGTACTTC.

As for this clonotype: Sequence at one end of the junction differs from germline and may be a read error. The V call is TRBV4-2, the J call TRBJ2-5; TRBD2 matches 7 bases. The CDR3 loop spans 18 amino acids. Looked up from germline, CDR1 is LGHNA and CDR2 is YNFKEQ. CDR3 region: CASSQDVTSRHPQGTQYF. The CDR3 DNA reads TGTGCCAGCAGCCAAGATGTGACTAGCCGACATCCTCAAGGGACCCAGTACTTC.

The CDR3 nucleotides are TGTGCTAGTGGTGATAACTTCGGGAGGGCCGGGTCAGATACGCAGTATTTT. It specifies CASGDNFGRAGSDTQYF. The J gene is TRBJ2-3, the V gene TRBV12-5, with TRBD2 matching over 8 bases. J gave up 4 bases and V 5 bases, and 14 bases lay outside the gene matches. The CDR3 contains 17 residues. From germline, CDR1 is LGHNT and CDR2 FRNRAP.

This chain uses TRBV11-1 with TRBJ2-1, with 9 bases aligning to TRBD2. The CDR3 totals 18 residues. Germline loops: CDR1 SGHAT, CDR2 FQDESV (reference sequence). V lost 1 base, J lost 2 bases, and 9 bases stayed unmatched. CDR3 loop: CASSLGGSGRSPYNEQFF. The CDR3 nucleotides read TGTGCCAGCAGCTTAGGTGGTAGCGGGAGAAGCCCCTACAATGAGCAGTTCTTC.

The V gene is TRBV15, the J gene TRBJ2-6; D is uncertain. Per germline, CDR1 LNHNV and CDR2 YYDKDF (reference sequence). The V and J ends lost 4 bases and 0 bases respectively, with 7 bases between them. The CDR3 covers 15 residues. CDR3 bases: TGTGCCACCAGCATAAGCAACTCTGGGGCCAACGTCCTGACTTTC. Its protein is CATSISNSGANVLTF.

The chain carries TRBV29-1 and TRBJ2-7; 8 nucleotides agree with TRBD2. Germline V CDR1 and CDR2: SQVTM, ANQGSEA. Unmatched junction bases numbered 7, after V lost 5 bases and J lost 4 bases. The CDR3 spans 13 residues. The CDR3 sequence is CSVWREDPYEQYF. The DNA of the CDR3 is TGCAGCGTTTGGCGGGAGGACCCTTACGAGCAGTACTTC.

This clonotype was detected only a few times. The chain joins TRBV30 to TRBJ1-4; no clear D. Germline CDR1 reads GTSNPN; CDR2 reads SVGIG (reference sequence). The CDR3 runs to 16 residues. Trimming took off 0 bases at V and 0 bases at J, with 11 bases between the two ends. In DNA, the CDR3 is TGTGCCTGGAGTGTACCACGAGGAGCAACTAATGAAAAACTGTTTTTT. This gives the protein CAWSVPRGATNEKLFF.

This clonotype was recorded a few times. The CDR3 loop reads CASSLDRVGIQQYF. The CDR3, as DNA: TGTGCCAGCAGCTTAGATAGGGTCGGGATCCAGCAGTACTTC. The gene calls are TRBV11-2 and TRBJ2-7; the D gene is possibly TRBD2 (5 bases). Trimming removed 0 bases from V and 8 bases from J, with 14 bases in between. The germline gives CDR1 SGHAT, CDR2 FQNNGV. The CDR3 covers 14 residues. Looking up the rest from reference TRBV11-2 and TRBJ2-7 gives the full variable domain: EAGVAQSPRYKIIEKRQSVAFWCNPISGHATLYWYQQILGQGPKLLIQFQNNGVVDDSQLPKDRFSAERLKGVDSTLKIQPAKLEDSAVYLCASSLDRVGIQQYFGPGTRLTVT.

This clonotype has just a few counts. The gene calls are TRBV5-6 and TRBJ2-1; perhaps TRBD2 as D (5 bases). The CDR3 loop spans 15 amino acids. Germline V lookup: CDR1 SGHDT, CDR2 YYEEEE. The V gene lost 0 bases and the J gene lost 9 bases, with 16 bases spanning the gap. The CDR3 loop reads CASSLAWRQWTEQFF. The DNA of the CDR3 is TGTGCCAGCAGCTTGGCCTGGAGGCAGTGGACTGAGCAGTTCTTC.

This clonotype was counted ten times or more. The chain is built from TRBV5-1 and TRBJ2-3; the match to TRBD2 covers 7 bases. V lost 4 bases to trimming and J lost 6 bases; unmatched junction nucleotides: 11. CDR3 size: 15 residues. From germline, CDR1 is SGHRS and CDR2 YFSETQ. CDR3 coding DNA: TGCGCCAGCAGCCCAGCGGGACCCCGACACGATACGCAGTATTTT. Translating gives CASSPAGPRHDTQYF.

The chain joins TRBV29-1 to TRBJ2-5; 9 bases match TRBD1. Per the germline V gene, CDR1 is SQVTM and CDR2 is ANQGSEA. The V and J ends lost 6 bases and 2 bases, in that order; junction bases with no gene match: 4. The CDR3 totals 13 residues. For the CDR3, the DNA is TGCAGCGTCGCCGGGACAGGGCAAGAGACCCAGTACTTC. This translates into CSVAGTGQETQYF.

This clonotype was detected a few times. This chain links TRBV7-9 with TRBJ2-3; 12 positions match TRBD2. The CDR3 is 16 amino acids. J lost 5 bases, V lost 3 bases, and 6 bases had no gene match. Germline CDR1 and CDR2: SEHNR and FQNEAQ (reference sequence). DNA of the CDR3: TGTGCCAGCAGCTTGACTAGCGGGAGAATTAAAGATACGCAGTATTTT. This codes for CASSLTSGRIKDTQYF.